Detailed here is one T cell receptor beta chain. Its specific antigen is unknown. It has no much larger one-base neighbor in the sample; base qualities were not kept. CDR1 and CDR2, per the germline V gene (reference sequence), are PRHDT and FYEKMQ. Relative to germline, V is 8 bases shorter and J is 2 bases shorter, with 16 bases between their ends. From the cysteine through the phenylalanine, the CDR3 covers 15 amino acids. Only the CDR3 DNA is retained, 45 bases long and in frame from the first base. The cohort comprised more than 550 healthy bone marrow donors. Cohort members were all nominally healthy when sampled, although unrecorded immune exposures were likely present. The donor was CMV seronegative and belonged to the group of 380 or so seronegative cohort members. Every donor gave a peripheral blood sample, and the peripheral blood mononuclear cells from that sample were used for TCR beta sequencing. The Qiagen DNeasy Blood Extraction Kit was used to extract genomic DNA from the blood cell samples.

This sample stems from a study of cytomegalovirus exposure and HLA in healthy donors (dated by TCRdb to about 2017). About the investigation overall: In an earlier analysis of approximately 640 of the donors, 276 Gb of sequence data and 90 million to 130 million unique TCR beta sequences from 180 million or so T cells were reported. The genetic ancestry cluster associated with self-reported Caucasian donors included around 76% of the roughly 400 genotyped donors. The study combined high-throughput TCR immunosequencing, statistical association of individual TCRs with disease status, and machine learning to predict cytomegalovirus infection status. Besides the first cohort of hundreds of subjects, a separate validation cohort made up of 120 different subjects was used. Alongside the repertoire data, information on donor age, sex, ethnicity and CMV serostatus was compiled. The number of typed donors differed by locus: about 620-640 for A, B, C, DRB1 and DQB1; approximately 530 for DQA1; 606 for DPA1; and around 450 for DPB1. An early release covering roughly 640 HLA-typed donors comprised about 300 gigabases of sequencing data and tens of millions of unique TCR sequences. Using immunosequencing, the study profiled T cell repertoires from fewer than 850 subjects and related those repertoires to cytomegalovirus serostatus. In an earlier analysis of more than 550 of the donors, high-throughput TCR beta sequencing was used to judge whether each TCR beta V gene segment behaved as functional or pseudogenic. In a later genetic analysis, genome-wide SNP genotypes for about three fifths of the roughly 670 donors were used, and that subset was treated as a discovery cohort. HLA typing covered class I and class II loci at four-digit resolution. Every discovery cohort repertoire had been produced on one sequencing platform. Rather than drawing on any new phenotypic data, the later analysis identified candidate immune exposures from TCR beta sequences and the way those sequences occurred across donors. The study was designed to test whether signatures of past pathogen exposure could be identified by cataloging public T cell receptors. To study patterns of TCR occurrence, a later analysis re-analyzed previously published TCR beta repertoires from 700 or so donors and added high-resolution HLA genotyping. Among several hundred genotyped donors of the cohort, an average of roughly 230,000 unique TCR beta nucleotide sequences was sequenced per donor, of which 15% to 20% were non-productive. A handful of DR-DQ haplotypes were handled as single units for association and clustering because linkage in the cohort was strong.

The library was produced with the immunoSEQ multiplex PCR assay. For the multiplex PCR, a mixture combining 60 forward primers for TCR Vbeta segments and 13 reverse primers for TCR Jbeta segments was used. A multiplex PCR assay on genomic DNA amplified the CDR3 region of rearranged TCR beta genes. Amplified TCR beta libraries were sequenced as 87-base-pair reads on the Illumina HiSeq System. As for how the authors treated the data: Across the 670 or so repertoires, a later analysis counted tens of millions of unique TCR beta chains, approximately 10 million of which were shared by at least two donors. To remove PCR and sequencing errors, raw reads were error-corrected and collapsed into unique sequences using a nearest-neighbor algorithm that merged closely related sequences. V, D and J gene segments were assigned by aligning CDR3 sequences to IMGT reference sequences. For a sequence to be retained, a match of at least six nucleotides was required to both a V gene segment and a J gene segment. Rearrangements were called productive when the CDR3 lacked stop codons and stayed in frame with V and J; all others were non-productive. Following IMGT convention, CDR3 was defined as the stretch from the second conserved V-encoded cysteine to the conserved J-encoded phenylalanine. Sequences without an unambiguous match to a single V gene segment were excluded from the earlier analysis of about 600 of the donors. In an earlier analysis of some 590 of the donors, V segments were called functional above 56.7% productive rearrangements and were called segregating when the between-donor standard deviation exceeded 5%. To diagnose cytomegalovirus status from the catalog of TCR beta chain sequences, a statistical classification framework was built. V and J gene assignment, in a later analysis, came from comparing TCR nucleotide sequences with IMGT/GENE-DB human TR gene sequences. A later analysis assigned CDR3 sequences and most-parsimonious VDJ recombination scenarios with the TCRdist pipeline. A later analysis defined each TCR beta chain by its CDR3 amino acid sequence plus V-gene family, and excluded reads lacking a unique V-gene family. As a way to deal with suspected cross-contamination and a sequencing artifact, a later analysis dropped 640 or so nucleotide sequences that were highly shared and had low generation probability. For each public chain, a later analysis derived a clonal expansion index from normalized ranks of inferred template counts within each repertoire. In a later analysis, generation probabilities were computed with a VDJ recombination model fitted to out-of-frame rearrangements, and the resulting probabilities were checked against IGoR. In a later analysis, TCR-TCR, TCR-HLA and TCR-CMV co-occurrence was scored with hypergeometric tests, and a repertoire-size bias correction was applied to TCR pairs. False discovery rates were estimated in a later analysis by permuting HLA or CMV assignments 20 times. In a later analysis, co-occurring TCRs were grouped with DBSCAN, and TCRdist sequence similarity was added when clustering was performed within HLA-allele-positive subsets. For co-occurrence clustering, repertoires with fewer than 30,000 or more than 120,000 public chains were excluded, along with about five repertoires with anomalous nucleotide sharing. TCRdb retrieved this table from immuneACCESS and kept in-frame rearrangements only. Not all clones are present; in checked studies, unresolved V genes account for under half, and no reason is known for the remainder. V, J and clone size are taken as reported in that table, and D and trimming were inferred from the DNA itself. The sample table records fewer than 200,000 clones; over 60% of these occur just once. Together, the top ten hold 0.7% to 0.8% of the sample.

The full study reports these points: In a later analysis, HLA-associated TCR beta chains were found to be more clonally expanded and to have lower generation probabilities than equally common non-associated chains. Because counts were too low, seventeen rarely observed V segments, including chromosome 9 orphons, were excluded from the earlier analysis of about 500 of the donors. Because the 87-base-pair reads could not distinguish some IMGT-functional V segments, including TRBV6-2 and TRBV6-3, those segments were excluded. Strong co-occurrence of HLA alleles, especially DR and DQ, made assigning TCR associations to individual alleles difficult. A further reported finding was that TCR beta sequences accurately predicted the HLA-A and HLA-B alleles for most subjects in the first cohort. In a later analysis, TCR association rates were found to vary across HLA loci, with the most associated TCRs seen for DRB1 alleles and the fewest for HLA-C alleles. The presence/absence analyses assumed that sequencing depth was roughly uniform across donors, and that assumption may not be true. According to a later analysis, parvovirus B19, influenza, CMV and Epstein-Barr virus appeared linked to several top co-occurrence clusters. Linkage disequilibrium might explain the correlated functional status among segregating V segments, but an unknown experimental factor could not be excluded. Only TCR beta chains were sequenced in this cohort, and the absence of alpha or paired-chain data limited detectable features. In vitro tests confirmed that a few of the cytomegalovirus-associated TCR beta chains recognize cytomegalovirus antigens. Specific HLA alleles were associated with 15,000 to 20,000 TCR beta sequences at a false discovery rate of 0.05 in a later analysis. A later genetic analysis reported fewer N-insertions in productive TCRs among donors in an Asian-associated ancestry cluster than the roughly 650-donor mean. Most CMV-associated TCR beta chains appeared to be HLA-restricted in a later analysis, and the HLA associations seemed to be driven largely by CMV exposure. A cluster of highly shared sequence variants was judged likely to represent a technical artifact of the sequencing pipeline. It was suggested by the authors that the approach could potentially be generalized to other disease states and immunological phenotypes. In an earlier analysis of some 550 of the donors, most TCR beta V segments were observed in productive rearrangements about 87% or about 30% of the time, broadly matching IMGT annotations. The study gave a list of some 150 TCR beta chains associated with cytomegalovirus. The classifier was reported to diagnose cytomegalovirus status with high specificity and sensitivity in both the original cohort and the validation cohort. In a later genetic analysis, a missense DCLRE1C variant was associated with V-gene and J-gene trimming of TCR beta chains, and the association was replicated in an independent cohort. Most TCR sequences were seen in very few donors, while some public TCRs were found in many individuals. Because HLA typing was unavailable for some donors at each locus, only the typed subset was used in association tests. For the cohort, immune exposure information was limited to CMV serostatus.

The TCR originated in a female donor in good health and CMV-seronegative. The V and J genes are TRBV13 and TRBJ1-3; too little of a D gene remains to name it. Sequencing was done on a sample of PBMCs. The nucleotides are TGTGCCAGCCAGCGGCAGTTTAGTCCTGGAAACACCATATATTTT. It codes for CASQRQFSPGNTIYF.